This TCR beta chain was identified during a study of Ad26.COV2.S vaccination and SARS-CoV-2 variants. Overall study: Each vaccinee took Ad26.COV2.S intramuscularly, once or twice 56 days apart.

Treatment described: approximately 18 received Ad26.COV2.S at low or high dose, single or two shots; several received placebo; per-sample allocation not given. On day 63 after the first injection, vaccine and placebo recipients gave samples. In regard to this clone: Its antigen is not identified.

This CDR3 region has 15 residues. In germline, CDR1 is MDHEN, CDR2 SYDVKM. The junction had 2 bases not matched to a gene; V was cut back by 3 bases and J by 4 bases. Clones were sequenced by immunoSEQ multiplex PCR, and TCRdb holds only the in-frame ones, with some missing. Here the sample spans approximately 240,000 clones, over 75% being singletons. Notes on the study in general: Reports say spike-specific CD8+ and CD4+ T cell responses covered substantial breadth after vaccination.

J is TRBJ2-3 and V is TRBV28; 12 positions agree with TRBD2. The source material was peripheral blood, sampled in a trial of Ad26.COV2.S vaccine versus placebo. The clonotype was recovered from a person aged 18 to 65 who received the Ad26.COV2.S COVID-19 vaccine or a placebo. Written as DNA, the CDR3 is TGTGCCAGCAGTTTCCCTAGCGGGAGGGCAGATACGCAGTATTTT. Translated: CASSFPSGRADTQYF.